This entry concerns a single T cell receptor (beta chain). This CDR3 contains 14 residues. The J segment lost 3 bases and the V segment lost 0 bases, leaving 1 base of the junction unmatched. Germline CDR1 reads SGHVS; CDR2 reads FQNEAQ. This sample is drawn from a study of blood T cell repertoires in COVID-19. In the study overall: Spain, Italy and the United States supplied samples that represented acute and convalescent COVID-19. In each case, the material was cDNA or gDNA derived from T cells, B-cell-depleted T cells, or PBMCs.

In the authors' methods: Reference gene primer amplification gave nucleated cell count estimates. The assay was immunoSEQ multiplex PCR, and TCRdb's table has in-frame clones only and misses some. D and trimming were read from the DNA, whereas the V and J calls and clone size are those reported in that table. The repertoire includes more than 95,000 clones, around nine tenths of them detected once, and 3.1% sits in the top ten. The V and J genes are TRBV7-8 and TRBJ2-7, with 8 positions matching TRBD1. The sample taken for sequencing was peripheral blood. This receptor was taken from a man aged 50 to 60 in a cohort sampled during active COVID-19. DNA for the CDR3: TGTGCCAGCAGCTTAGCGACAGGGGACTACGAGCAGTACGTC. Amino acids: CASSLATGDYEQYV.